Sequencing of this TCR beta chain was carried out in a study of tumor-infiltrating lymphocytes in primary liver carcinoma. Total RNA amounting to roughly 480 ng was the source from which TCR beta cDNA was made with a constant-region primer. Generation of the TCR beta libraries relied on three nested multiplex PCR rounds using slightly modified ARM-PCR. TRBV1-TRBV30 forward primers and a C-beta reverse primer were used in the first two PCR rounds, which each ran for approximately 11 cycles. From the multiplex PCR reads, TCRdb called clonotypes with MiXCR, one entry per CDR3 protein. This sample has roughly 180,000 distinct CDR3 sequences; about 60% occur once, and the top ten carry about 70%. Unsorted whole blood served as the source of blood RNA, and germline DNA was extracted as well. Study outcomes and limitations: Tumor region pairs shared more overlap than did tumor-adjacent and tumor-blood pairs.

Notes on this clonotype: Its antigen is not known.

V was trimmed by 3 bases and J by 5 bases, leaving 14 bases between them. This CDR3 has 14 amino acids. Germline V CDR1 and CDR2: WNHNN, SYGVQD (reference sequence). The V gene is TRBV10-1, the J gene TRBJ2-7; maybe TRBD2 (7 bases). The sequence came from a man aged 35 to 55 with primary liver carcinoma and hepatitis B virus infection. What was sequenced was peripheral blood. The DNA for the CDR3 is TGCGCCAGCAGTGATTACGCGGGGGCCGACGAGCAGTACTTC. It encodes CASSDYAGADEQYF.